Listed below are T cell receptor beta chains from one sample, sequenced in a study of shared clonotypes between healthy human individuals. The assay was immunoSEQ multiplex PCR, and TCRdb's table has in-frame clones only and misses some. The repertoire consists of some 2.1 million clones, with approximately 94% occurring once and the leading ten covering roughly 1%. What was sequenced was naive CD8+ T cells sorted from blood. The receptors shown here come from a man in his late teens or twenties in good health. Both conserved end residues are part of each CDR3. The D gene is left open where the match is weak. Clone size appears in some rows only: once, few, many, or a class for an expanded clone.

clone_size	d_call	v_call	j_call	cdr3_aa	cdr3_nt
.	.	TRBV27	TRBJ1-5	CASSLYAPFQGQPQHF	TGTGCCAGCAGTTTATATGCCCCTTTCCAAGGGCAGCCCCAGCATTTT
.	TRBD2	TRBV9	TRBJ2-5	CASSGGGAEETQYF	TGTGCCAGCAGCGGGGGAGGGGCAGAAGAGACCCAGTACTTC
.	.	TRBV13	TRBJ2-5	CASSLDAGAGETQYF	TGTGCCAGCAGCTTAGACGCAGGGGCGGGAGAGACCCAGTACTTC
few	.	TRBV29-1	TRBJ1-1	CSVDLPLNTEAFF	TGCAGCGTTGATTTACCGTTGAACACTGAAGCTTTCTTT
.	TRBD2	TRBV10-3	TRBJ2-1	CAISEWTSGAEEQFF	TGTGCCATCAGTGAGTGGACTAGCGGGGCGGAAGAGCAGTTCTTC
.	.	TRBV7-3	TRBJ2-3	CASSLDSTDTQYF	TGTGCCAGCAGCTTAGATAGCACAGATACGCAGTATTTT
.	TRBD2	TRBV12-5	TRBJ2-3	CASGTRTSGAVTDTQYF	TGTGCTAGTGGTACCAGGACTAGCGGGGCTGTCACAGATACGCAGTATTTT
.	.	TRBV7-9	TRBJ2-1	CASSFIGDEQFF	TGTGCCAGCAGCTTTATTGGAGATGAGCAGTTCTTC
.	TRBD1	TRBV19	TRBJ2-7	CASAGGQGDYEQYF	TGTGCCTCAGCCGGTGGACAGGGGGATTACGAGCAGTACTTC
.	.	TRBV19	TRBJ2-7	CASSPVGDPYEQYF	TGTGCCAGTAGCCCCGTGGGAGATCCCTACGAGCAGTACTTC
.	.	TRBV6-1	TRBJ2-2	CASSEYEVTGELFF	TGTGCCAGCAGCGAATACGAGGTGACCGGGGAGCTGTTTTTT
.	TRBD2	TRBV27	TRBJ2-3	CASSLLAEQGTDTQYF	TGTGCCAGCAGTTTGCTAGCGGAGCAGGGCACAGATACGCAGTATTTT
.	TRBD2	TRBV4-1	TRBJ2-7	CASSQAPGGLAEQYF	TGCGCCAGCAGCCAAGCGCCGGGGGGACTAGCCGAGCAGTACTTC
.	TRBD2	TRBV6-1	TRBJ2-1	CASSAWTSGEADNEQFF	TGTGCCAGCAGTGCCTGGACTAGCGGGGAGGCGGACAATGAGCAGTTCTTC
.	TRBD1	TRBV6-1	TRBJ1-2	CASIDREGGGYGYTF	TGTGCCAGCATTGACAGGGAAGGAGGCGGCTATGGCTACACCTTC
.	.	TRBV5-1	TRBJ2-5	CASSLEAPGETQYF	TGCGCCAGCAGCTTGGAAGCCCCCGGAGAGACCCAGTACTTC
.	.	TRBV28	TRBJ2-1	CASSPPPQGGDNEQFF	TGTGCCAGCAGTCCTCCGCCACAGGGAGGGGACAATGAGCAGTTCTTC
.	TRBD2	TRBV19	TRBJ2-1	CASSPSGGAWNEQFF	TGTGCCAGTAGTCCTAGCGGGGGGGCTTGGAATGAGCAGTTCTTC
few	.	TRBV15	TRBJ1-1	CATSREGNTEAFF	TGTGCCACCAGCAGAGAAGGGAACACTGAAGCTTTCTTT
.	.	TRBV6-1	TRBJ2-7	CASSEEYSRSYEQYF	TGTGCCAGCAGTGAAGAGTACAGTCGATCCTACGAGCAGTACTTC
.	.	TRBV27	TRBJ2-5	CASSTLGGGTETQYF	TGTGCCAGCAGTACACTAGGGGGGGGGACAGAGACCCAGTACTTC
.	.	TRBV11-2	TRBJ2-7	CASSLSGRGFNEQYF	TGTGCCAGCAGCCTATCAGGTAGAGGGTTCAACGAGCAGTACTTC
.	.	TRBV7-9	TRBJ2-5	CASSSRTTGVGVETQYF	TGTGCCAGCAGCTCCAGGACGACGGGGGTGGGAGTTGAGACCCAGTACTTC
.	.	TRBV5-6	TRBJ1-5	CASSLAREGGNQPQHF	TGTGCCAGCAGCTTGGCTCGGGAGGGAGGCAATCAGCCCCAGCATTTT
.	TRBD1	TRBV4-1	TRBJ2-7	CASSSRDRVYEQYF	TGCGCCAGCAGCTCTCGGGACAGGGTCTACGAGCAGTACTTC
.	.	TRBV27	TRBJ2-5	CASSLRGEETQYF	TGTGCCAGCAGTTTAAGAGGGGAAGAGACCCAGTACTTC
once	.	TRBV6-6	TRBJ1-3	CATISGNTIYF	TGTGCCACCATTTCAGGGAACACCATATATTTT
once	TRBD1	TRBV27	TRBJ2-7	CASSLSAGDRGLFYEQYF	TGTGCCAGCAGTTTATCGGCGGGGGACAGGGGGCTTTTCTACGAGCAGTACTTC
once	.	TRBV27	TRBJ2-7	CASSPGGGEQYF	TGTGCCAGCAGTCCAGGGGGAGGCGAGCAGTACTTC
.	.	TRBV7-6	TRBJ2-7	CASSPLGEYHEQYF	TGTGCCAGCAGCCCCCTGGGGGAGTACCACGAGCAGTACTTC
.	TRBD1	TRBV27	TRBJ1-4	CASSPTGGEKLFF	TGTGCCAGCAGTCCTACAGGGGGAGAAAAACTGTTTTTT
.	TRBD1	TRBV6-1	TRBJ1-2	CASSERDRLYGYTF	TGTGCCAGCAGTGAACGGGACAGACTCTATGGCTACACCTTC
.	TRBD1	TRBV11-2	TRBJ2-3	CASSLGPGQASTDTQYF	TGTGCCAGCAGCTTAGGGCCGGGACAGGCCAGCACAGATACGCAGTATTTT
.	.	TRBV28	TRBJ2-1	CASTAIIQDEQFF	TGTGCCAGCACGGCCATTATTCAGGATGAGCAGTTCTTC
.	TRBD2	TRBV6-1	TRBJ2-7	CASSEGGRGGTYEQYF	TGTGCCAGCAGTGAAGGAGGGCGGGGGGGAACCTACGAGCAGTACTTC
.	.	TRBV6-5	TRBJ1-1	CASSYSAGNTEAFF	TGTGCCAGCAGTTACAGTGCGGGGAACACTGAAGCTTTCTTT
.	.	TRBV19	TRBJ2-7	CASRGSHEQYF	TGTGCCAGTAGGGGAAGCCACGAGCAGTACTTC
.	TRBD2	TRBV11-2	TRBJ2-5	CASSLESGRETQYF	TGTGCCAGCAGCTTAGAGAGCGGGAGAGAGACCCAGTACTTC
.	.	TRBV5-1	TRBJ2-2	CASSLLESGELFF	TGCGCCAGCAGCCTACTAGAGTCCGGGGAGCTGTTTTTT
.	.	TRBV6-1	TRBJ2-3	CAGGTAPLPPDTQYF	TGTGCCGGGGGGACAGCTCCTCTCCCTCCAGATACGCAGTATTTT
.	TRBD2	TRBV5-1	TRBJ2-2	CASTRGEVTGELFF	TGCGCCAGCACCCGGGGGGAAGTAACCGGGGAGCTGTTTTTT
once	.	TRBV2	TRBJ2-5	CASKEETQYF	TGTGCCAGCAAAGAAGAGACCCAGTACTTC
.	.	TRBV28	TRBJ2-2	CASSLSGDAGELFF	TGTGCCAGCAGCCTTAGTGGGGACGCCGGGGAGCTGTTTTTT
.	TRBD1	TRBV4-1	TRBJ2-7	CASSARDRSTYEQYF	TGCGCCAGCAGCGCCCGGGACAGGTCAACCTACGAGCAGTACTTC
.	.	TRBV2	TRBJ1-4	CARRTPNEDLNEKLFF	TGTGCCAGGCGAACACCCAATGAAGACTTAAATGAAAAACTGTTTTTT
.	.	TRBV6-5	TRBJ1-1	CASSYGTEAFF	TGTGCCAGCAGTTACGGAACAGAAGCTTTCTTT
.	.	TRBV4-3	TRBJ2-3	CASSQDMATTDTQYF	TGCGCCAGCAGCCAAGATATGGCTACCACAGATACGCAGTATTTT
.	.	TRBV6-1	TRBJ2-5	CASSEAPGAFQETQYF	TGTGCCAGCAGTGAGGCTCCGGGGGCCTTCCAAGAGACCCAGTACTTC
.	.	TRBV5-1	TRBJ2-7	CASSLGQSRPSGHEQYF	TGCGCCAGCAGCCTGGGACAATCCCGCCCCTCTGGCCACGAGCAGTACTTC